This is a list of T cell receptor beta chains from one sample in a study of T cells of healthy individuals. TCRdb fed the 5' RACE reads into MiXCR, producing one record per CDR3 protein. Of 60,000 to 70,000 distinct CDR3 sequences in the sample, under 20% are singletons; the top ten hold approximately 4.8%. The origin of the receptors is a human donor in good health. The conserved cysteine and the conserved F or W are not part of the CDR3 here. Fields, in order: V gene, J gene, CDR3 protein.

TRBV4-2	TRBJ2-3	ASRTGTQTDTQY
TRBV27	TRBJ2-3	ASGTGTSATDTQY
TRBV30	TRBJ1-5	AWSAGIGNQPQH
TRBV5-5	TRBJ1-2	ASSPLKWGPNYGYT
TRBV20-1	TRBJ2-5	SAHGRRGTQY
TRBV28	TRBJ2-7	ASRIGPSYEQY
TRBV9	TRBJ2-2	ASSALQAKTGELF
TRBV7-3	TRBJ2-2	ASSLRPGAGELF
TRBV6-5	TRBJ2-5	ASSVTGGQETQY
TRBV25-1	TRBJ2-7	ASSDSTYEQY
TRBV5-1	TRBJ2-3	ASSLEASFFTDTQY
TRBV12-3/TRBV12-4	TRBJ1-2	ASSPRGYPDGYT
TRBV20-1	TRBJ2-3	SAGALDTSTDTQY
TRBV6-2/TRBV6-3	TRBJ1-5	ASRNQRGNQPQH
TRBV6-2/TRBV6-3	TRBJ2-1	AGNPTGSRNEQF
TRBV2	TRBJ2-7	ASSTGFPPSYEQY
TRBV7-4	TRBJ2-7	ASSLEAPRGSDEQY
TRBV7-8	TRBJ2-5	ASSLRKGETQY
TRBV7-9	TRBJ2-7	ASSLSPVRDGTIPLSYEQY
TRBV7-2	TRBJ2-1	ASSLRETSVYNEQF
TRBV5-4	TRBJ1-4	ASSLPGNEKLF
TRBV27	TRBJ2-3	ASSSSPDLTDTQY
TRBV3-1	TRBJ2-7	ASSQVSSGREQY
TRBV28	TRBJ2-1	ASSHPSGGAGEQF
TRBV29-1	TRBJ2-3	SGLGSGVSTDTQY
TRBV20-1	TRBJ2-1	SARGRANEQF
TRBV5-1	TRBJ2-1	ASSRGGGIYNEQF
TRBV5-1	TRBJ1-5	ASSLSSGVAQPQH
TRBV12-3/TRBV12-4	TRBJ2-7	ASSLTSPLEQY
TRBV6-2/TRBV6-3	TRBJ2-3	ASSPTEDTQY
TRBV7-3	TRBJ1-2	ASSSQGGRVQGYT
TRBV14	TRBJ2-1	ASSPQGNEQF
TRBV4-1	TRBJ2-4	ASSQDQGIAKNIQY
TRBV27	TRBJ2-1	ASSSGLAGGNEQF
TRBV4-1	TRBJ2-7	ASSRIYRTMGSYEQY
TRBV7-2	TRBJ1-2	ASSLATNYGYT
TRBV5-1	TRBJ2-7	ASSWTSGYEQY
TRBV30	TRBJ2-4	AWSGGRKAKNIQY
TRBV7-3	TRBJ2-1	ASSLLAGGGNEQF
TRBV13	TRBJ2-7	ASSLWTSGATYEQY
TRBV28	TRBJ2-7	ASIGGAYEQY
TRBV2	TRBJ2-1	ASWEDRVNNEQF
TRBV20-1	TRBJ2-7	SAEAAGGPDHEQY
TRBV12-3/TRBV12-4	TRBJ2-7	ASSKGYEQY
TRBV9	TRBJ1-3	ASSFTGTSSGNTIY